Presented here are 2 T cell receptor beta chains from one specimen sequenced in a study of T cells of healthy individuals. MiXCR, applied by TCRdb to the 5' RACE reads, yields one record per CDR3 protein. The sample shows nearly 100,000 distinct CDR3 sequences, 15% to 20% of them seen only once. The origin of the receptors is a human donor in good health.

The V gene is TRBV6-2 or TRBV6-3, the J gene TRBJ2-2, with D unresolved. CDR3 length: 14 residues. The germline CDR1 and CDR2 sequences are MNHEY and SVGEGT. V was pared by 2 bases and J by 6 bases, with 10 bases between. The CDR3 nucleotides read TGTGCCAGCAGTTACCCAATGTCGTCCGGGGAGCTGTTTTTT. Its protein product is CASSYPMSSGELFF.

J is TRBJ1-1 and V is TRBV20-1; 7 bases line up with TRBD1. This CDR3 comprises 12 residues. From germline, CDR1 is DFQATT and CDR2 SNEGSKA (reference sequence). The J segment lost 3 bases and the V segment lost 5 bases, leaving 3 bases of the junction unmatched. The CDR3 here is CSAPDRDTEAFF. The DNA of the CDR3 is TGCAGTGCTCCTGACAGGGACACTGAAGCTTTCTTT.